The source of this T cell receptor (beta chain) is a study of CD4 and CD8 cells across lung adenocarcinoma regions. Germline lookup yields CDR1 SSHAT and CDR2 FNYEAQ (reference sequence). This CDR3 has 14 amino acids. TCRdb passed the PCR reads through MiXCR, listing each CDR3 protein once. The sample gives about 11,000 distinct CDR3 sequences, 53% of which show up once; 33% is in the top ten. Samples came from patients with localized non-small cell lung adenocarcinoma. On this clonotype itself: An end of the junction does not agree with germline; a read error may underlie this.

The receptor was derived from a female donor with lung adenocarcinoma. The CD4 and CD8 labels of this study may be unreliable. The V and J genes are TRBV7-7 and TRBJ2-1; tentative D call: TRBD1 (6 bases). The source material was CD8+ T cells from the center of a lung tumor. CDR3 nucleotide sequence: TGTGCTAGCAGCTCGGAAGACAGGCGAAATGAGCAGTTCTTC. Protein: CASSSEDRRNEQFF.